This T cell receptor (beta chain) appears in the sequencing data of a study of control samples from healthy donors and cancer patients. Trimming left V 3 bases short and J 2 bases short, with 7 bases between. CDR1 MGHDK and CDR2 SYGVNS come from the germline V gene. This CDR3 has 13 residues. Profiling relied on immunoSEQ multiplex PCR, and the TCRdb table lists in-frame clones only, not all of them. The data hold under 150,000 clones, with over 90% observed a single time. J is TRBJ1-1 and V is TRBV25-1; D call uncertain. The source of this sequence is a young man in good health. The sample was blood. DNA for the CDR3: TGTGCCAGCAGTGAGACTTCCAACACTGAAGCTTTCTTT. Translating it yields CASSETSNTEAFF.